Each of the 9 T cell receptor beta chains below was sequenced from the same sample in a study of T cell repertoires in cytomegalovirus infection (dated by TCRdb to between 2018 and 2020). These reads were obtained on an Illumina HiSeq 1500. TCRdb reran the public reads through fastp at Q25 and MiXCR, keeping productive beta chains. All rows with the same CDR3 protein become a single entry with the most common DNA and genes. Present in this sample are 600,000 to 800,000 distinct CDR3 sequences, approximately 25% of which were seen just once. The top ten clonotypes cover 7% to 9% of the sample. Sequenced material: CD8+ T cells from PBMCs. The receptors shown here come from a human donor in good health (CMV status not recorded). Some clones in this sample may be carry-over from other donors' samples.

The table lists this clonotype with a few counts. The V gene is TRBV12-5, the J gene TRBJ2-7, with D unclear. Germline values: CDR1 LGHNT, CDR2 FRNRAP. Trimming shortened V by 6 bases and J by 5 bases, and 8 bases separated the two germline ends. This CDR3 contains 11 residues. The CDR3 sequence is CASGDIDEQYF. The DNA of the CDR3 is TGTGCTAGTGGAGACATAGACGAGCAGTACTTC. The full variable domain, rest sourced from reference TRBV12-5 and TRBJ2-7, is DARVTQTPRHKVTEMGQEVTMRCQPILGHNTVFWYRQTMMQGLELLAYFRNRAPLDDSGMPKDRFSAEMPDATLATLKIQPSEPRDSAVYFCASGDIDEQYFGPGTRLTVT.

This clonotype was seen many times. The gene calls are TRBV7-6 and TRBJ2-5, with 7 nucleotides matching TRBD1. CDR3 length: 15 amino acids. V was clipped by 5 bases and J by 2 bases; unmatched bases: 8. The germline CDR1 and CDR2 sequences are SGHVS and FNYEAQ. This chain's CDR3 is CASSKTGSPQETQYF. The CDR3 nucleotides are TGTGCCAGCAGCAAGACAGGGTCCCCACAAGAGACCCAGTACTTC.

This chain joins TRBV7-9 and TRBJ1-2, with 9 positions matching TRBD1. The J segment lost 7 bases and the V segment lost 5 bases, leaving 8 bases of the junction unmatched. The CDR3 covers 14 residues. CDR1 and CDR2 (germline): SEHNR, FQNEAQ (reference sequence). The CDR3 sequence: CASSNSTGGSGYTF. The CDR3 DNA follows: TGTGCCAGCAGCAACTCGACAGGGGGAAGTGGCTACACCTTC.

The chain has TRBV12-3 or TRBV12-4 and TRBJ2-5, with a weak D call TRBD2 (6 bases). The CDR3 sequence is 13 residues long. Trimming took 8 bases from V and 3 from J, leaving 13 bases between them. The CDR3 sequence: CASGRSGKETQYF. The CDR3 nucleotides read TGTGCCAGCGGACGTAGCGGTAAAGAGACCCAGTACTTC.

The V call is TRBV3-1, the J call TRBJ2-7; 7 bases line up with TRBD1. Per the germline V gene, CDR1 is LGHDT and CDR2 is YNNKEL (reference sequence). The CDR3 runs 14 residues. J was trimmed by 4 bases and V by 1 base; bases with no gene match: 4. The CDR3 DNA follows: TGTGCCAGCAGCCAAGGGGGGACAGTATACGAGCAGTACGTC. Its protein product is CASSQGGTVYEQYV.

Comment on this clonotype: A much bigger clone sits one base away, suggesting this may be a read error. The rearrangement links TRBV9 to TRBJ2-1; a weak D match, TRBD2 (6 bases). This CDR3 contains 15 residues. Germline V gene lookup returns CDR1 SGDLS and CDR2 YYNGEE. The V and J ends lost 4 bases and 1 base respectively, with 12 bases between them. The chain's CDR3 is CASSHGLKSYNEQFF. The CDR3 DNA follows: TGTGCCAGCAGCCACGGACTAAAATCCTACAATGAGCAGTTCTTC. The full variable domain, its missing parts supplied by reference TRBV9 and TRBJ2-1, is DSGVTQTPKHLITATGQRVTLRCSPRSGDLSVYWYQQSLDQGLQFLIQYYNGEERAKGNILERFSAQQFPDLHSELNLSSLELGDSALYFCASSHGLKSYNEQFFGPGTRLTVL.

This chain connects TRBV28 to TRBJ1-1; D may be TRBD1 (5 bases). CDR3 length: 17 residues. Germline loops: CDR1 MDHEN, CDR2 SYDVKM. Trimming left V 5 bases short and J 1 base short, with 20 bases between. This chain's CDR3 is CASSVGESLGANTEAFF. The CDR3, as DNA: TGTGCCAGCAGTGTGGGTGAGAGCCTTGGGGCGAACACTGAAGCTTTCTTT. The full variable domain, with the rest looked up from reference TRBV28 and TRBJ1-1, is DVKVTQSSRYLVKRTGEKVFLECVQDMDHENMFWYRQDPGLGLRLIYFSYDVKMKEKGDIPEGYSVSREKKERFSLILESASTNQTSMYLCASSVGESLGANTEAFFGQGTRLTVV.

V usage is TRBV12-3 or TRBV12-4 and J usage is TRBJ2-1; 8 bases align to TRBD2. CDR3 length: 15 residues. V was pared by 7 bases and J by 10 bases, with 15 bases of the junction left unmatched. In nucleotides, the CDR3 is TGTGCCAGCAATCTCCCGGGACTAGGTGTCAGGGAGCAGTTCTTC. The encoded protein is CASNLPGLGVREQFF.

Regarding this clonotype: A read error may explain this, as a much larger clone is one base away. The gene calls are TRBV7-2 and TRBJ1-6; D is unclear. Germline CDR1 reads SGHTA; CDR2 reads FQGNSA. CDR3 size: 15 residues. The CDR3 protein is CANSLGPRHNSPLHF. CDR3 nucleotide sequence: TGTGCCAACAGCTTGGGCCCTAGGCACAATTCACCCCTCCACTTT.